The rows below give T cell receptor beta chains drawn from one sample of a study of STAT3 mutations in large granular lymphocyte leukemia. Only in-frame clones appear in the TCRdb table, and some are missing; sequencing was by immunoSEQ multiplex PCR. The sample has about 12,000 clones; 70% to 80% are singletons. The sample consisted of peripheral blood mononuclear cells. Receptor source: a man aged 55 to 70 with T-cell large granular lymphocyte leukemia. Some clones in this sample may be carry-over from other donors' samples. Each CDR3 is given with its conserved first and last residue. A D gene is named only where the DNA matches it firmly. Rows may omit the clone size; those that give it use once, few, many or a size class.

v_call	d_call	clone_size	j_call	cdr3_aa	cdr3_nt
TRBV28	TRBD1	few	TRBJ1-1	CASRTGEASTEAFF	TGTGCCAGCAGAACAGGGGAGGCTAGCACTGAAGCTTTCTTT
TRBV29-1	.	.	TRBJ1-1	CSVEVSLNTEAFF	TGCAGCGTTGAAGTGTCCCTGAACACTGAAGCTTTCTTT
TRBV5-1	TRBD2	.	TRBJ2-3	CASSAAGETDTQYF	TGCGCCAGCAGCGCCGCGGGAGAGACAGATACGCAGTATTTT
TRBV19	TRBD1	.	TRBJ2-3	CATARGDRGADTQYF	TGTGCCACCGCCCGGGGGGACAGGGGAGCAGATACGCAGTATTTT
TRBV5-4	.	.	TRBJ2-7	CASSTGTSSYEQYF	TGTGCCAGCAGCACAGGGACTTCTTCTTACGAGCAGTACTTC
TRBV30	.	few	TRBJ2-1	CAWSVGQREYNEQFF	TGTGCCTGGAGTGTCGGGCAGCGAGAGTACAATGAGCAGTTCTTC
TRBV11-2	.	.	TRBJ1-1	CASSLVSGNTEAFF	TGTGCCAGCAGCTTAGTCTCGGGGAACACTGAAGCTTTCTTT
TRBV4-1	TRBD2	.	TRBJ2-1	CASSQALAGGYNEQFF	TGCGCCAGCAGCCAAGCGCTAGCGGGAGGGTACAATGAGCAGTTCTTC
TRBV30	.	few	TRBJ1-2	CAWSPGYGYTF	TGTGCCTGGAGTCCTGGCTATGGCTACACCTTC
TRBV27	.	.	TRBJ2-7	CASSLLGGRGEQYF	TGTGCCAGCAGTTTATTGGGGGGGCGGGGGGAGCAGTACTTC
TRBV18	.	.	TRBJ2-7	CASSPREESHEQYF	TGTGCCAGCTCACCACGTGAGGAGTCTCACGAGCAGTACTTC
TRBV27	TRBD1	.	TRBJ2-7	CASSLYYGTGGYEQYF	TGTGCCAGCAGTTTGTATTACGGGACAGGGGGCTACGAGCAGTACTTC
TRBV30	.	.	TRBJ1-1	CAWSARANTEAFF	TGTGCCTGGAGCGCACGGGCGAACACTGAAGCTTTCTTT
TRBV5-4	TRBD1	.	TRBJ1-2	CASTSDGGRGRGYTF	TGTGCCAGCACCTCCGATGGGGGCAGGGGGCGTGGCTACACCTTC
TRBV20-1	.	.	TRBJ2-5	CSAQEETQYF	TGCAGTGCGCAGGAGGAGACCCAGTACTTC
TRBV12-5	.	.	TRBJ2-7	CASGPTGSLAEQYF	TGTGCTAGTGGTCCCACAGGGTCTTTGGCGGAGCAGTACTTC
TRBV18	TRBD1	.	TRBJ1-1	CASSYTRDRGLDTEAFF	TGTGCCAGCTCGTACACCCGGGACAGGGGCTTGGACACTGAAGCTTTCTTT
TRBV7-9	TRBD1	.	TRBJ2-6	CASSPSGGTGANVLTF	TGTGCCAGCAGCCCATCAGGGGGCACTGGGGCCAACGTCCTGACTTTC
TRBV4-1	.	.	TRBJ1-1	CASSLPGRNRDTEAFF	TGCGCCAGCAGCCTCCCGGGCCGAAATCGGGACACTGAAGCTTTCTTT
TRBV27	TRBD2	.	TRBJ2-3	CASSLQVVLAGVTDTQYF	TGTGCCAGCAGTCTCCAGGTGGTCCTAGCGGGAGTCACAGATACGCAGTATTTT
TRBV5-6	.	.	TRBJ1-4	CASSSAREGREKLFF	TGTGCCAGCAGCTCGGCGAGGGAGGGACGGGAAAAACTGTTTTTT
TRBV27	TRBD2	.	TRBJ2-7	CASSQLGTSGSYEQYF	TGTGCCAGCAGCCAACTGGGTACTAGCGGGAGCTACGAGCAGTACTTC
TRBV7-2	.	.	TRBJ1-1	CASSLVNGNTEAFF	TGTGCCAGCAGCTTAGTTAACGGGAACACTGAAGCTTTCTTT
TRBV7-2	TRBD1	.	TRBJ2-7	CASSGDRFYEQYF	TGTGCCAGCAGCGGGGACAGGTTCTACGAGCAGTACTTC
TRBV30	.	.	TRBJ1-1	CAWRSQYPNTEAFF	TGTGCCTGGAGGTCTCAGTACCCGAACACTGAAGCTTTCTTT
TRBV29-1	.	.	TRBJ2-7	CSVVGDEQYF	TGCAGCGTTGTCGGAGACGAGCAGTACTTC
TRBV6-6	TRBD2	.	TRBJ2-2	CASSLGGSTGELFF	TGTGCCAGCAGCCTCGGGGGGTCCACCGGGGAGCTGTTTTTT
TRBV29-1	.	.	TRBJ1-2	CSVEARGGLSPYGYTF	TGCAGCGTTGAGGCCCGGGGGGGGCTGAGTCCCTATGGCTACACCTTC
TRBV6-5	TRBD1	.	TRBJ2-2	CATVRDSNTGELFF	TGTGCCACCGTTAGGGACAGTAACACCGGGGAGCTGTTTTTT
TRBV30	TRBD2	.	TRBJ2-7	CAWSMTGGPYEQYF	TGTGCCTGGAGTATGACGGGAGGGCCCTACGAGCAGTACTTC
TRBV30	.	few	TRBJ2-5	CACGALFFGMETQYF	TGTGCCTGCGGGGCTCTTTTTTTCGGAATGGAGACCCAGTACTTC
TRBV30	TRBD1	.	TRBJ1-2	CAWRGQIYGYTF	TGTGCCTGGAGGGGACAGATCTATGGCTACACCTTC
TRBV14	TRBD2	.	TRBJ2-1	CASSQSGTSGTEQFF	TGTGCCAGCAGCCAAAGTGGGACTAGCGGGACTGAGCAGTTCTTC
TRBV19	.	.	TRBJ2-1	CASSIRGDNEQFF	TGTGCCAGTAGTATACGCGGAGACAATGAGCAGTTCTTC
TRBV5-1	.	.	TRBJ1-5	CASSQVPDQPQHF	TGCGCCAGCAGTCAAGTCCCGGATCAGCCCCAGCATTTT
TRBV4-1	.	.	TRBJ2-5	CASSQSKIGGPMGETQYF	TGCGCCAGCAGCCAGAGCAAGATAGGGGGACCCATGGGGGAGACCCAGTACTTC
TRBV6-5	.	.	TRBJ2-7	CASSYPGYEQYF	TGTGCCAGCAGTTACCCTGGTTACGAGCAGTACTTC
TRBV18	.	once	TRBJ1-6	CASSHGDSPLHF	TGTGCCAGCTCACATGGCGATTCACCCCTCCACTTT
TRBV29-1	TRBD2	.	TRBJ2-7	CSVEAGGEESYEQYF	TGCAGCGTCGAAGCGGGAGGGGAGGAATCCTACGAGCAGTACTTC
TRBV5-1	.	.	TRBJ2-2	CASSREGLGTGELFF	TGCGCCAGCAGCCGAGAGGGCCTGGGGACCGGGGAGCTGTTTTTT
TRBV30	.	.	TRBJ1-6	CAWSGQNNSPLHF	TGTGCCTGGAGTGGGCAGAATAATTCACCCCTCCACTTT
TRBV25-1	TRBD1	.	TRBJ2-5	CASSETGQGFETQYF	TGTGCCAGCAGTGAGACTGGACAGGGGTTCGAGACCCAGTACTTC
TRBV4-3	.	.	TRBJ1-1	CASSRNIGTEAFF	TGCGCCAGCAGCCGCAATATAGGCACTGAAGCTTTCTTT
TRBV7-9	.	few	TRBJ2-5	CASSLATGQQETQYF	TGTGCCAGCAGCTTAGCGACAGGACAACAAGAGACCCAGTACTTC
TRBV29-1	TRBD1	.	TRBJ2-7	CSFRQGGNEQYF	TGCAGCTTTAGACAGGGTGGGAACGAGCAGTACTTC
TRBV7-9	TRBD1	.	TRBJ1-2	CASSSAGTGFGYTF	TGTGCCAGCAGCTCAGCAGGGACAGGGTTCGGCTACACCTTC
TRBV5-1	TRBD1	once	TRBJ1-1	CASSIQGVNTEAFF	TGCGCCAGCAGCATACAGGGGGTTAACACTGAAGCTTTCTTT
TRBV30	.	.	TRBJ1-1	CAWSGTANTEAFF	TGTGCCTGGAGTGGGACAGCCAACACTGAAGCTTTCTTT
TRBV6-6	.	.	TRBJ2-7	CASSPGPTTEQYF	TGTGCCAGCAGTCCGGGACCCACGACCGAGCAGTACTTC
TRBV7-2	TRBD1	.	TRBJ1-5	CASSADRGHYNQPQHF	TGTGCCAGCAGCGCGGACAGGGGGCATTACAATCAGCCCCAGCATTTT
TRBV5-4	.	once	TRBJ2-7	CASSLKGGGEQYF	TGTGCCAGCAGCTTGAAGGGGGGAGGCGAGCAGTACTTC
TRBV7-9	.	.	TRBJ2-7	CASSLRPYEQYF	TGTGCCAGCAGCTTAAGGCCCTACGAGCAGTACTTC
TRBV6-5	.	few	TRBJ1-1	CASSSRTGNTEAFF	TGTGCCAGCAGTTCCCGGACCGGGAACACTGAAGCTTTCTTT
TRBV6-1	.	.	TRBJ1-5	CASSEGNNQPQHF	TGTGCCAGCAGTGAAGGGAACAATCAGCCCCAGCATTTT
TRBV7-9	.	.	TRBJ2-3	CASSLQEANTQYF	TGTGCCAGCAGCTTACAGGAGGCCAATACGCAGTATTTT